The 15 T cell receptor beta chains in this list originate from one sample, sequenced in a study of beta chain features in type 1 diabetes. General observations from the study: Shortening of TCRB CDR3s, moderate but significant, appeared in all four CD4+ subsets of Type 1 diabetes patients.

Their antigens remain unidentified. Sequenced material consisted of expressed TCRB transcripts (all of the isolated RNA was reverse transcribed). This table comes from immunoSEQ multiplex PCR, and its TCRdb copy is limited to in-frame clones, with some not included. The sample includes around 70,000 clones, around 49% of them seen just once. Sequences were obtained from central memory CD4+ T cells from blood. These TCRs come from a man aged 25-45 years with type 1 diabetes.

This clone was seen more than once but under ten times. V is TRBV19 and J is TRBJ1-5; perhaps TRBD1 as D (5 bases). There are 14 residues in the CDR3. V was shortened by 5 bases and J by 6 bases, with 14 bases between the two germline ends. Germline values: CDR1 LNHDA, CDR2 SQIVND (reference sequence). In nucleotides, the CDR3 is TGTGCCAGTAGTGGGGCCGGTGGTAGTCAGCCCCAGCATTTT. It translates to CASSGAGGSQPQHF.

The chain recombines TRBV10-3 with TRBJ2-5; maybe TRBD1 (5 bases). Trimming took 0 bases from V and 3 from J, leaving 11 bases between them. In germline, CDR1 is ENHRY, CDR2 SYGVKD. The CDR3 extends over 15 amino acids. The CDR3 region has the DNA TGTGCCATCAGTGAGTCTTCAGGGTGGGAAGAGACCCAGTACTTC. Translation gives CAISESSGWEETQYF.

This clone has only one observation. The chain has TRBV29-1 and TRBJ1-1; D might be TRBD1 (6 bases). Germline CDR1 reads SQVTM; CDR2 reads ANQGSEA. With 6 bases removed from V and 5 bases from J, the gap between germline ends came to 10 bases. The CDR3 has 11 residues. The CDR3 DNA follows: TGCAGCGTCGTACAGGGAACTGAAGCTTTCTTT. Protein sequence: CSVVQGTEAFF.

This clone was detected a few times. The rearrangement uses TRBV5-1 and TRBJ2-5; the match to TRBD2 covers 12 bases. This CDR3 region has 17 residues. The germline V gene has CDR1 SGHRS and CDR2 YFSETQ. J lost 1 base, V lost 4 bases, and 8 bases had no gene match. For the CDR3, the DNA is TGCGCCAGCAGCAAGACTAGCGGGAGAGGGGCCCAAGAGACCCAGTACTTC. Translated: CASSKTSGRGAQETQYF. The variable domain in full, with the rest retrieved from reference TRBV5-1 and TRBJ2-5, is KAGVTQTPRYLIKTRGQQVTLSCSPISGHRSVSWYQQTPGQGLQFLFEYFSETQRNKGNFPGRFSGRQFSNSRSEMNVSTLELGDSALYLCASSKTSGRGAQETQYFGPGTRLLVL.

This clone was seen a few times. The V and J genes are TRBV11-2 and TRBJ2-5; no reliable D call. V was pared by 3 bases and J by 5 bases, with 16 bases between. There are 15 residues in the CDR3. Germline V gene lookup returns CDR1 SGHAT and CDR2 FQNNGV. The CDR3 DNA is TGTGCCAGCAGCTTTTCCCGAGTTCCCGTGGAGACCCAGTACTTC. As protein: CASSFSRVPVETQYF.

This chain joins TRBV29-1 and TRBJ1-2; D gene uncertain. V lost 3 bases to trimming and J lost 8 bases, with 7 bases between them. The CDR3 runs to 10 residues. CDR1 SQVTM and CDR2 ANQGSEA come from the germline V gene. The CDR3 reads CSVDEQGYTF. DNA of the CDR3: TGCAGCGTTGACGAACAAGGCTACACCTTC.

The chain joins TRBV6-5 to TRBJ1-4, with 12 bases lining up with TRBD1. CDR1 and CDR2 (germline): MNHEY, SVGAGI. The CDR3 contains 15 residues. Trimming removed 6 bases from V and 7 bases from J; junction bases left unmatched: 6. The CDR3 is CASSPGTGGREKLFF. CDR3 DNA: TGTGCCAGCAGCCCGGGGACAGGGGGCCGTGAAAAACTGTTTTTT.

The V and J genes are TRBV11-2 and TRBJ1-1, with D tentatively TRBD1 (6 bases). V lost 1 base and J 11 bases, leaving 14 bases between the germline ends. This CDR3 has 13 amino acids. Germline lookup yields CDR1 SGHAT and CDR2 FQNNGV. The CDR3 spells CASSLARQVGAFF. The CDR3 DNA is TGTGCCAGCAGCTTAGCCCGACAGGTTGGCGCTTTCTTT.

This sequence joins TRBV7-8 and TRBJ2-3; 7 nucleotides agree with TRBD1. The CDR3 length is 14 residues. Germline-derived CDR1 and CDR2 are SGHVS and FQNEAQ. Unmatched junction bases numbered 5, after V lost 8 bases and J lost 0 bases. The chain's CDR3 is CASLGQTSTDTQYF. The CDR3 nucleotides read TGTGCCAGCCTGGGACAGACAAGCACAGATACGCAGTATTTT.

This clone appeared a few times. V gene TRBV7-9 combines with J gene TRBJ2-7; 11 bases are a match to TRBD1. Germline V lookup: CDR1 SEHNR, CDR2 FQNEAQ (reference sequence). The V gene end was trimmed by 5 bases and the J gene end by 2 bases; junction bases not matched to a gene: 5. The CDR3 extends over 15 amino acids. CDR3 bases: TGTGCCAGCAGCATCGGACAGGGGGCTGCCTACGAGCAGTACTTC. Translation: CASSIGQGAAYEQYF. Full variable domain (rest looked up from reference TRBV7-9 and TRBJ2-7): DTGVSQNPRHKITKRGQNVTFRCDPISEHNRLYWYRQTLGQGPEFLTYFQNEAQLEKSRLLSDRFSAERPKGSFSTLEIQRTEQGDSAMYLCASSIGQGAAYEQYFGPGTRLTVT.

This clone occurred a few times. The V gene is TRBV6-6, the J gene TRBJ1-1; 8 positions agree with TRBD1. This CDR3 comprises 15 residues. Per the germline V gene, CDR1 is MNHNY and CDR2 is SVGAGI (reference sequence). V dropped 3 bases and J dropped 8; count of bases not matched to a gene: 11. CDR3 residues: CASSYLGAGGDEAFF. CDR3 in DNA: TGTGCCAGCAGTTATCTCGGGGCAGGGGGCGACGAAGCTTTCTTT.

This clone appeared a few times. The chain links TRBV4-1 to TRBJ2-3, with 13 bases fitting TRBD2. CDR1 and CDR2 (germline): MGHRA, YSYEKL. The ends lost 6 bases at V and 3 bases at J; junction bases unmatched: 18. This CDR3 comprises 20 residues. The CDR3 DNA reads TGCGCCAGCAGGGGGAGGGGGCAGGACGGGACTAGCGGGATGACAGATACGCAGTATTTT. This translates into CASRGRGQDGTSGMTDTQYF.

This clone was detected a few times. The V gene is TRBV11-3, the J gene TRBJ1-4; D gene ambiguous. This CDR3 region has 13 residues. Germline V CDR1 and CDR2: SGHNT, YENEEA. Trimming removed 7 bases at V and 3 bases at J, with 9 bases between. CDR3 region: CASTPRANEKLFF. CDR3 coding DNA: TGTGCCAGCACCCCTAGAGCTAATGAAAAACTGTTTTTT.

The CDR3 loop reads CAWTQQINYGYTF. CDR3 DNA sequence: TGTGCCTGGACGCAACAGATCAACTATGGCTACACCTTC. The chain uses TRBV30 and TRBJ1-2; D remains unclear. The germline gives CDR1 GTSNPN, CDR2 SVGIG (reference sequence). V lost 4 bases, J lost 2 bases, and 11 bases lay in between. CDR3 length: 13 residues.

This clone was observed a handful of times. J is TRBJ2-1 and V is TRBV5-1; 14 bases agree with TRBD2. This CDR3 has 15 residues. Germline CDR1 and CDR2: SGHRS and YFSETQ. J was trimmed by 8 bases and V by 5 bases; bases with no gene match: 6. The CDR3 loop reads CASRTGLAGGYEQFF. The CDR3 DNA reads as TGCGCCAGCAGAACAGGACTAGCGGGGGGCTATGAGCAGTTCTTC.